The 2 T cell receptor beta chains given below trace back to one sample, sequenced in a study of identical twins. TCRdb re-derived calls from the 5' RACE reads in MiXCR, one entry per CDR3 protein. The sample has under 500,000 distinct CDR3 sequences, roughly an eighth seen once; the top ten hold 0.98%. A further study also used this sample, focusing on yellow fever vaccine responses in identical twins.

The sequencing input was CD4+ T cells sorted from blood. Receptors originate from a woman aged 18-29 years in good health.

This rearrangement joins TRBV9 to TRBJ2-7; no clear D gene. CDR1 is SGDLS and CDR2 is YYNGEE in the germline V gene. The CDR3 contains 13 residues. Trimming cost V 2 bases and J 5 bases, with 11 bases left between them. CDR3 loop: CASSVSLEDEQYF. CDR3 nucleotide sequence: TGTGCCAGCAGCGTCTCTTTAGAGGACGAGCAGTACTTC. Variable domain in full (rest from reference TRBV9 and TRBJ2-7): DSGVTQTPKHLITATGQRVTLRCSPRSGDLSVYWYQQSLDQGLQFLIQYYNGEERAKGNILERFSAQQFPDLHSELNLSSLELGDSALYFCASSVSLEDEQYFGPGTRLTVT.

The genes are TRBV5-1 and TRBJ2-7; D may match TRBD1 or TRBD2 (6 bases each). This CDR3 comprises 15 residues. Between the trimmed V and J ends, which lost 2 bases and 0 bases, there was a span of 12 bases. Germline V CDR1 and CDR2: SGHRS, YFSETQ. The CDR3 bases are TGCGCCAGCAGCTTTGGCGGGACACCCTCCTACGAGCAGTACTTC. This gives the protein CASSFGGTPSYEQYF.